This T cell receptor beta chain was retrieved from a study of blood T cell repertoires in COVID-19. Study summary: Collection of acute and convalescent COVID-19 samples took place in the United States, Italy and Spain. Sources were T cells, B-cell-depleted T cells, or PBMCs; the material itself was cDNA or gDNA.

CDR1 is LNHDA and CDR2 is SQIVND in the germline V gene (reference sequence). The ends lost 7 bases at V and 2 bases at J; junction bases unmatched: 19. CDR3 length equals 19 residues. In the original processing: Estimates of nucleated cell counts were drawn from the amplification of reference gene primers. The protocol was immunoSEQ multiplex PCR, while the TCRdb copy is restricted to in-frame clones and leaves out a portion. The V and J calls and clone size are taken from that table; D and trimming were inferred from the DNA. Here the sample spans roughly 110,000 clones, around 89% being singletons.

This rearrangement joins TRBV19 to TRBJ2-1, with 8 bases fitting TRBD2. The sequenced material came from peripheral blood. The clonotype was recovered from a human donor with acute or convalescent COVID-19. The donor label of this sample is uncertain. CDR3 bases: TGTGCCAGTAAGTCCCGAGCGGGGGCCGCCCGGGGGGCCTACAATGAGCAGTTCTTC. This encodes CASKSRAGAARGAYNEQFF.